Listed below are T cell receptor beta chains from one sample, sequenced in a study of T cells after yellow fever vaccination. MiXCR was run by TCRdb on the 5' RACE reads, yielding one entry per CDR3 protein. The profile shows approximately 450,000 distinct CDR3 sequences, approximately 19% of them singletons. Sequenced material: PBMCs, taken before the yellow fever booster vaccination. Every receptor here comes from a man younger than 35 who received the YFV17D yellow fever vaccine. Both conserved end residues are part of each CDR3. Each record gives: J gene, V gene, clone size, D gene, CDR3 protein, CDR3 DNA. The D gene is left open where the match is weak. Size tells how often a clone was seen (once, few, many) or the class of an expanded clone, and some rows leave it out.

J gene: TRBJ2-6
V gene: TRBV20-1
clone size: .
D gene: TRBD1
CDR3 protein: CSARDRWQGARGANVLTF
CDR3 DNA: TGCAGTGCTAGAGATCGTTGGCAGGGGGCGAGAGGGGCCAACGTCCTGACTTTC

J gene: TRBJ1-5
V gene: TRBV4-1
clone size: once
D gene: TRBD1
CDR3 protein: CASSLIRQGNEPQHF
CDR3 DNA: TGCGCCAGCAGCCTGATTCGACAGGGTAATGAGCCCCAGCATTTT

J gene: TRBJ1-1
V gene: TRBV20-1
clone size: few
D gene: TRBD1
CDR3 protein: CSARGSGGNMNTEAFF
CDR3 DNA: TGCAGTGCTAGAGGCTCAGGGGGAAACATGAACACTGAAGCTTTCTTT

J gene: TRBJ1-2
V gene: TRBV6-5
clone size: few
D gene: .
CDR3 protein: CASSYAGAQGYGYTF
CDR3 DNA: TGTGCCAGCAGTTACGCAGGGGCGCAGGGCTATGGCTACACCTTC

J gene: TRBJ1-1
V gene: TRBV7-8
clone size: few
D gene: .
CDR3 protein: CASSFSAQNTEAFF
CDR3 DNA: TGTGCCAGCAGCTTTTCTGCCCAGAACACTGAAGCTTTCTTT

J gene: TRBJ2-1
V gene: TRBV29-1
clone size: few
D gene: .
CDR3 protein: CSVARRTVYNEQFF
CDR3 DNA: TGCAGCGTTGCCCGACGGACAGTCTACAATGAGCAGTTCTTC

J gene: TRBJ2-1
V gene: TRBV10-2
clone size: .
D gene: TRBD2
CDR3 protein: CASKGLADYNEQFF
CDR3 DNA: TGCGCCAGCAAGGGGCTAGCGGACTACAATGAGCAGTTCTTC

J gene: TRBJ2-2
V gene: TRBV12-3/TRBV12-4
clone size: .
D gene: TRBD2
CDR3 protein: CASALAGGTGELFF
CDR3 DNA: TGTGCCAGTGCACTAGCGGGGGGGACCGGGGAGCTGTTTTTT

J gene: TRBJ1-1
V gene: TRBV12-3/TRBV12-4
clone size: few
D gene: TRBD1
CDR3 protein: CASSSGQGTTEAFF
CDR3 DNA: TGTGCCAGCAGTTCCGGACAGGGCACCACTGAAGCTTTCTTT

J gene: TRBJ2-7
V gene: TRBV7-8
clone size: .
D gene: .
CDR3 protein: CASSLSVEQPLPYEQYF
CDR3 DNA: TGTGCCAGCAGCTTATCGGTAGAGCAGCCCTTACCCTACGAGCAGTACTTC

J gene: TRBJ2-1
V gene: TRBV6-5
clone size: few
D gene: .
CDR3 protein: CASSHSDTRTNEQFF
CDR3 DNA: TGTGCCAGCAGTCACTCGGATACTAGAACCAATGAGCAGTTCTTC

J gene: TRBJ1-5
V gene: TRBV7-8
clone size: .
D gene: .
CDR3 protein: CASSSGRVQPQHF
CDR3 DNA: TGTGCCAGCAGCTCCGGAAGGGTGCAGCCCCAGCATTTT

J gene: TRBJ2-2
V gene: TRBV4-1
clone size: .
D gene: .
CDR3 protein: CASSQGWGRLAGELFF
CDR3 DNA: TGCGCCAGCAGCCAAGGATGGGGGAGGTTGGCCGGGGAGCTGTTTTTT

J gene: TRBJ2-3
V gene: TRBV6-1
clone size: few
D gene: TRBD2
CDR3 protein: CASSPSWAGGRTDTQYF
CDR3 DNA: TGTGCCAGCAGCCCAAGTTGGGCGGGGGGCCGCACAGATACGCAGTATTTT

J gene: TRBJ2-3
V gene: TRBV20-1
clone size: .
D gene: .
CDR3 protein: CSLGRDTQYF
CDR3 DNA: TGCAGCTTGGGGAGGGATACGCAGTATTTT

J gene: TRBJ2-1
V gene: TRBV28
clone size: .
D gene: .
CDR3 protein: CAISRGFRDEQFF
CDR3 DNA: TGTGCCATCTCGCGAGGGTTTCGCGATGAGCAGTTCTTC

J gene: TRBJ1-1
V gene: TRBV6-1
clone size: .
D gene: .
CDR3 protein: CASIRTPNTEAFF
CDR3 DNA: TGTGCCAGCATCCGGACGCCGAACACTGAAGCTTTCTTT

J gene: TRBJ2-5
V gene: TRBV7-6
clone size: few
D gene: .
CDR3 protein: CASSLGSRGQKETQYF
CDR3 DNA: TGTGCCAGCAGCTTGGGGTCGCGGGGACAGAAAGAGACCCAGTACTTC

J gene: TRBJ2-3
V gene: TRBV20-1
clone size: few
D gene: TRBD2
CDR3 protein: CSAVSGVFTDTQYF
CDR3 DNA: TGCAGTGCTGTTAGCGGGGTTTTTACGGATACGCAGTATTTT

J gene: TRBJ1-5
V gene: TRBV2
clone size: .
D gene: .
CDR3 protein: CASSERADDQPQHF
CDR3 DNA: TGTGCCAGCAGTGAACGCGCAGATGATCAGCCCCAGCATTTT

J gene: TRBJ2-1
V gene: TRBV20-1
clone size: .
D gene: TRBD2
CDR3 protein: CSARVASGAGYEQFF
CDR3 DNA: TGCAGTGCTAGAGTGGCTAGCGGTGCGGGCTATGAGCAGTTCTTC

J gene: TRBJ2-5
V gene: TRBV4-1
clone size: many
D gene: .
CDR3 protein: CASSQDSGQETQYF
CDR3 DNA: TGCGCCAGCAGCCAAGATAGCGGTCAAGAGACCCAGTACTTC

J gene: TRBJ1-3
V gene: TRBV20-1
clone size: .
D gene: .
CDR3 protein: CSAIDAGTTGNTIYF
CDR3 DNA: TGCAGTGCTATAGACGCCGGGACTACTGGAAACACCATATATTTT

J gene: TRBJ2-6
V gene: TRBV5-1
clone size: many
D gene: .
CDR3 protein: CASSLWSGANVLTF
CDR3 DNA: TGCGCCAGCAGCTTGTGGTCTGGGGCCAACGTCCTGACTTTC

J gene: TRBJ2-1
V gene: TRBV7-6
clone size: .
D gene: TRBD1
CDR3 protein: CASKDMDRGNEQFF
CDR3 DNA: TGTGCCAGCAAAGATATGGACAGGGGGAATGAGCAGTTCTTC

J gene: TRBJ1-2
V gene: TRBV7-8
clone size: few
D gene: TRBD1
CDR3 protein: CASSFGQAEGGYTF
CDR3 DNA: TGTGCCAGCAGCTTCGGACAGGCTGAGGGTGGCTACACCTTC